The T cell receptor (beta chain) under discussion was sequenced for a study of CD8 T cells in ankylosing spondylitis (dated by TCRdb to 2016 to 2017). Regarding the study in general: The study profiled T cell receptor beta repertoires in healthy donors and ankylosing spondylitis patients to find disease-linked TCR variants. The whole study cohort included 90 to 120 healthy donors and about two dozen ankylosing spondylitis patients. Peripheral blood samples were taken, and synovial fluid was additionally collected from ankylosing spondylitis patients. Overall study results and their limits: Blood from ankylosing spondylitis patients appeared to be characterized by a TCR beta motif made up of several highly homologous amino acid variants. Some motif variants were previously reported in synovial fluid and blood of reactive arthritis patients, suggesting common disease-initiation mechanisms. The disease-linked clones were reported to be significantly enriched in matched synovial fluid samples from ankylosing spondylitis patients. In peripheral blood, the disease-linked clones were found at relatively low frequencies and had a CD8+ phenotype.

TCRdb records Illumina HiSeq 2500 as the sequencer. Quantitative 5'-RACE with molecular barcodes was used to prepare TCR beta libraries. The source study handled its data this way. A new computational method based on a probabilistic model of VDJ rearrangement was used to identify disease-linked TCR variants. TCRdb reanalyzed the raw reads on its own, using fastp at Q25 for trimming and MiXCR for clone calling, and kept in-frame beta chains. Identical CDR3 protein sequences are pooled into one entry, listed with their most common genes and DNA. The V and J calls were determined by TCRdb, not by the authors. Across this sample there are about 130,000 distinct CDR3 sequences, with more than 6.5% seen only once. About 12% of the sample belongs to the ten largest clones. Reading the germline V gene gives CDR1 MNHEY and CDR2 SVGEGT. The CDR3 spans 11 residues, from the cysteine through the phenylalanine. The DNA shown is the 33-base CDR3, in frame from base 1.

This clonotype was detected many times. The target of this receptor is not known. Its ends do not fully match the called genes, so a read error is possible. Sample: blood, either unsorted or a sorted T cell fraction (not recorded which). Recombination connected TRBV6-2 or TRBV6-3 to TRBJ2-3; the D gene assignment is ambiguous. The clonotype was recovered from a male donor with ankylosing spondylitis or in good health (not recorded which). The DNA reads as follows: TGTGCCAGCAGTTACAGTGGAAAACCGCATTTT. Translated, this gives CASSYSGKPHF.